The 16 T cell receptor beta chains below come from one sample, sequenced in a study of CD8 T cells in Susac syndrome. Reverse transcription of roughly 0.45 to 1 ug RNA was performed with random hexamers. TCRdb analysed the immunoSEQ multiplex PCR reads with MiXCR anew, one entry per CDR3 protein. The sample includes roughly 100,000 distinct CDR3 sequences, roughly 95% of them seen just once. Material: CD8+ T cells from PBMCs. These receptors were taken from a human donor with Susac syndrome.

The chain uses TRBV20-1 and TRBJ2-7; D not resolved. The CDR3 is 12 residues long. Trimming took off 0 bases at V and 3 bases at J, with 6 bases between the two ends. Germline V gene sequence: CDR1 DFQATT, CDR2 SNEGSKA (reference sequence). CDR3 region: CSARDLSYEQYF. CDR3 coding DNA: TGCAGTGCTAGAGATCTCAGCTACGAGCAGTACTTC.

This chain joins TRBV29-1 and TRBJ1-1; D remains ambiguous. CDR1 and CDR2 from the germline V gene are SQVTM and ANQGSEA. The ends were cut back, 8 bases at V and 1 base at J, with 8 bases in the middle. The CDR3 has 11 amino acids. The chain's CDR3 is CSIGRNTEAFF. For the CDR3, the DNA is TGCAGCATAGGACGGAACACTGAAGCTTTCTTT.

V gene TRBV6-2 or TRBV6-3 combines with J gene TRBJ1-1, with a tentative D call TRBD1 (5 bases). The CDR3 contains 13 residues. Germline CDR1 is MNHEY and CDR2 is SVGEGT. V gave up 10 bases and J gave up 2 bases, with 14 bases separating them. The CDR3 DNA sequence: TGTGCCACCTTGGCCGACAGCAACACTGAAGCTTTCTTT. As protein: CATLADSNTEAFF.

CDR3 protein: CASSPLVRPYNEQFF. CDR3 nucleotide sequence: TGTGCCAGCAGTCCTCTGGTCCGCCCCTACAATGAGCAGTTCTTC. The chain recombines TRBV12-3 or TRBV12-4 with TRBJ2-1; D is ambiguous. The CDR3 is 15 amino acids. Trimming pared 5 bases from V and 2 bases from J, leaving 13 bases between.

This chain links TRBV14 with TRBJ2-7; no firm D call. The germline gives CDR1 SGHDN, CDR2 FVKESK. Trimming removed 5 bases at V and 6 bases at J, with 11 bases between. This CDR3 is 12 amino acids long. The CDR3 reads CASSGLPPEQYF. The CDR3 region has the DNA TGTGCCAGCAGCGGTCTTCCCCCCGAGCAGTACTTC.

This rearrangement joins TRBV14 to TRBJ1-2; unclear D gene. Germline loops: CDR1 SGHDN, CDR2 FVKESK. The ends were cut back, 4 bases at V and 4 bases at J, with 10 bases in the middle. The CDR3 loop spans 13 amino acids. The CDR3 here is CASSLPSVYGYTF. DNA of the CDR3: TGTGCCAGCAGCCTCCCCAGCGTCTATGGCTACACCTTC.

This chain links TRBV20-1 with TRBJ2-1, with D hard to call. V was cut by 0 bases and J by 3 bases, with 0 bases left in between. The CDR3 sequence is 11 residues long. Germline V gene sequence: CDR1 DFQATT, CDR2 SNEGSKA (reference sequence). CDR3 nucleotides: TGCAGTGCTAGAGACTACAATGAGCAGTTCTTC. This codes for CSARDYNEQFF.

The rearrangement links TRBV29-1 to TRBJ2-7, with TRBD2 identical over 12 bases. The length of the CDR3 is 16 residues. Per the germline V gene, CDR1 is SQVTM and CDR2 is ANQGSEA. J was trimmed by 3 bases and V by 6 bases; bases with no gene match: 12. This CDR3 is CSVAGARLAGVYEQYF. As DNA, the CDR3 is TGCAGCGTCGCGGGGGCCCGACTAGCGGGGGTCTACGAGCAGTACTTC.

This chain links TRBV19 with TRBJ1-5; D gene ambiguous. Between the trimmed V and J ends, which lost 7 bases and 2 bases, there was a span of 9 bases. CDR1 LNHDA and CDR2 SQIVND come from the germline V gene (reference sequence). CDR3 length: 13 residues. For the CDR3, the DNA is TGTGCCAGTACGATCTTGGGCAATCAGCCCCAGCATTTT. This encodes CASTILGNQPQHF.

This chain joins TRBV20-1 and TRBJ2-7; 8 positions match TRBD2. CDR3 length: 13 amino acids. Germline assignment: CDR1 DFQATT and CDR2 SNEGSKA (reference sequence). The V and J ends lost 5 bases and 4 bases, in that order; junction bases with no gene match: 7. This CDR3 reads CSAGGGNSYEQYF. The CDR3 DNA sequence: TGCAGTGCTGGCGGGGGGAATTCTTACGAGCAGTACTTC.

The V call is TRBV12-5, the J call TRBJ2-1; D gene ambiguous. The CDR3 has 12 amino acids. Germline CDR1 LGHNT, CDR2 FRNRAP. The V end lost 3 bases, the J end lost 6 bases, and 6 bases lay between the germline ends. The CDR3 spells CASGFTANEQFF. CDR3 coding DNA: TGTGCTAGTGGTTTTACGGCCAATGAGCAGTTCTTC. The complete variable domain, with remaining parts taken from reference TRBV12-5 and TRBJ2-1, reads DARVTQTPRHKVTEMGQEVTMRCQPILGHNTVFWYRQTMMQGLELLAYFRNRAPLDDSGMPKDRFSAEMPDATLATLKIQPSEPRDSAVYFCASGFTANEQFFGPGTRLTVL.

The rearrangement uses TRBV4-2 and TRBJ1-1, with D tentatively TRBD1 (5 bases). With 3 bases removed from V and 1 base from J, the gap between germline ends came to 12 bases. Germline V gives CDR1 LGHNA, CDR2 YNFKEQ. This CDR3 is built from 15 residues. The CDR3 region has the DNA TGTGCCAGCAGCCAGTCAGGGTTGGCGAACACTGAAGCTTTCTTT. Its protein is CASSQSGLANTEAFF.

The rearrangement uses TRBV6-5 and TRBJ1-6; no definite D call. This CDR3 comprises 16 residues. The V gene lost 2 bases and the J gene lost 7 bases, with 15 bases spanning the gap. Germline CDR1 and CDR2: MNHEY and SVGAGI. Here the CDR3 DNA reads TGTGCCAGCAGTTACAGAGGGTTCGCGGCGAATTCACCCCTCCACTTT. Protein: CASSYRGFAANSPLHF.

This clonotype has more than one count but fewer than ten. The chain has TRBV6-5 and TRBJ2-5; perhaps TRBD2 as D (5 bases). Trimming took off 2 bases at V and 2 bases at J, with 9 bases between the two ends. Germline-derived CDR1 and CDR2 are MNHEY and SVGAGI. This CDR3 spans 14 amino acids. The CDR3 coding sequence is TGTGCCAGCAGTTACGGTACGGGGCAAGAGACCCAGTACTTC. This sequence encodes CASSYGTGQETQYF.

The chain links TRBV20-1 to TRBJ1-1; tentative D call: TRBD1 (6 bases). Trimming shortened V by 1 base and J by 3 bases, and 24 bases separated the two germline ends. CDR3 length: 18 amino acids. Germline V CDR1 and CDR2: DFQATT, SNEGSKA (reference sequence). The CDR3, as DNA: TGCAGTGCTAGAGGATACGGGGGACAAGTGGCCTCGGACACTGAAGCTTTCTTT. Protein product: CSARGYGGQVASDTEAFF.

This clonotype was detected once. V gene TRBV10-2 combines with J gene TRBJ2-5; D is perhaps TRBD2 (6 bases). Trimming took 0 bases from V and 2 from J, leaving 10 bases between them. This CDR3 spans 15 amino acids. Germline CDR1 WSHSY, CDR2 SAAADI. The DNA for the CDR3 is TGCGCCAGCAGTGAGTCGAACGGGGGTCAAGAGACCCAGTACTTC. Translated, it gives CASSESNGGQETQYF.